This T cell receptor (beta chain) came from a study of T-cell reconstitution after alpha-beta-depleted transplantation in children. Regarding the study as a whole: T-cell numbers and diversity, one year after transplant, stemmed largely from T cells that were newly produced. It was reported that alpha-beta T cells came from several hundred expanded graft clones (about two months after transplant).

This clonotype was picked up many times. Antigen specificity is unknown. The germline V and J ends were trimmed by 5 bases and 3 bases, with 14 bases remaining between them. Germline V gene sequence: CDR1 SGHTA, CDR2 FQGNSA. The CDR3 length is 16 residues. Unique molecular identifiers tagged the TCRbeta library. One entry per CDR3 protein, called by TCRdb with MiXCR from the PCR reads. The data show roughly 500,000 distinct CDR3 sequences, more than 9% seen once. Sequenced here: PBMCs, sampled before TCRalphabeta/CD19-depleted stem cell transplant. The rearrangement joins TRBV7-2 to TRBJ1-6; maybe TRBD1 (5 bases). The sequence derives from a child aged 2-15 years with inherited bone marrow failure, due to receive a stem cell transplant. The CDR3 sequence: CASSHYGGNYNSPLHF. DNA of the CDR3: TGTGCCAGCAGCCACTACGGGGGAAACTATAATTCACCCCTCCACTTT.